This T cell receptor (beta chain) originates from a study of cytomegalovirus exposure and HLA in healthy donors. Study-level findings and limits: A later analysis showed HLA-associated TCR beta chains outstripping equally common others in clonal expansion.

60 Vbeta and 13 Jbeta primers were used in PCR. The data were produced by immunoSEQ multiplex PCR, yet TCRdb's version contains in-frame clones alone and is incomplete. Of 100,000 to 150,000 clones listed, over 65% are singletons. With respect to this clone: Its antigen is unknown.

CDR1 and CDR2 from the germline V gene are SQVTM and ANQGSEA. The length of the CDR3 is 11 residues. V shed 4 bases and J 3 bases; nucleotides not matched to a gene: 0. The sequence was obtained from a man between 25 and 39 years old in good health and CMV-seropositive. Sequenced: PBMCs. The J gene is TRBJ2-7, the V gene TRBV29-1; 7 bases are shared with TRBD1. The CDR3 reads CSVAGGYEQYF. The CDR3 DNA sequence: TGCAGCGTTGCAGGGGGCTACGAGCAGTACTTC.